These 30 T cell receptor beta chains share one sample of origin, sequenced in a study of regulatory T cells in long-lasting Graves disease. Sequencing libraries for TCR beta were prepared with iRepertoire HTBI primers and Arm-PCR of CDR3 regions. Via MiXCR, TCRdb re-called the multiplex PCR reads, giving one row per CDR3 protein. The sample has about 540,000 distinct CDR3 sequences, roughly 13% seen once. Time point indicated: newly diagnosed GD, antithyroid drugs for less than 3 months. RNA from PBMCs was the source of the TCR library. The same sample was also studied in work on T cells in Graves' hyperthyroidism and ophthalmopathy.

The sequencing used peripheral blood mononuclear cells (PBMCs), collected at new diagnosis, from a patient treated with antithyroid drugs. The receptors originated from a man between 25 and 39 years old with Graves disease.

Turning to this clonotype: A read error may produce the germline difference seen at one junction end. The chain uses TRBV20-1 and TRBJ2-3, with 10 nucleotides matching TRBD2. The CDR3 length is 12 residues. Germline lookup yields CDR1 DFQATT and CDR2 SNEGSKA (reference sequence). Here the CDR3 DNA reads TGCAGTGGGACTAGCGGAAGGGATACGCGGTATTTT. It specifies CSGTSGRDTRYF.

In this sample, this clonotype turned up once. The chain couples TRBV6-1 to TRBJ2-1; 12 bases agree with TRBD2. The CDR3 is 15 residues long. Trimming removed 5 bases from V and 9 bases from J; junction bases left unmatched: 8. Germline V gene lookup returns CDR1 MNHNS and CDR2 SASEGT. The CDR3 here is CASSLLAGGVSEQFF. The CDR3 bases are TGTGCCAGCAGTCTACTAGCGGGGGGAGTCAGTGAGCAGTTCTTC.

This clonotype was seen a handful of times. The chain carries TRBV5-4 and TRBJ2-3, with TRBD2 matching over 7 bases. CDR3 length equals 17 residues. J lost 0 bases, V lost 5 bases, and 12 bases had no gene match. Germline V CDR1 and CDR2: SGHNT, YYREEE (reference sequence). CDR3 residues: CASSSIPGLLSTDTQYF. The CDR3 DNA reads as TGTGCCAGCAGTTCTATTCCGGGACTACTCAGCACAGATACGCAGTATTTT.

This clonotype was seen repeatedly, ten times or more. In DNA form, the CDR3 reads TGCGCCATCAGAACGGGGGGCACCGGGGAGCTGTTTTTT. Translated: CAIRTGGTGELFF. The J gene is TRBJ2-2, the V gene TRBV10-2; 7 nucleotides align to TRBD2. Trimming at V came to 10 bases and at J to 4 bases, leaving 6 bases not matched to a gene. Germline V gene lookup returns CDR1 WSHSY and CDR2 SAAADI. This CDR3 is 13 amino acids long.

This clonotype was counted many times. DNA for the CDR3: TGTGCCAGCAGCTTCGGACCAACAAAGCAGTTCTTC. It encodes CASSFGPTKQFF. This chain connects TRBV11-2 to TRBJ2-1; the D is unclear. Germline V gene sequence: CDR1 SGHAT, CDR2 FQNNGV. There are 12 residues in the CDR3. The V gene lost 3 bases and the J gene lost 11 bases, with 11 bases spanning the gap.

The gene calls are TRBV7-9 and TRBJ1-6; D is possibly TRBD1 (6 bases). V was trimmed by 3 bases and J by 6 bases, leaving 15 bases between them. The V gene's germline CDR1 is SEHNR and CDR2 FQNEAQ (reference sequence). The CDR3 consists of 16 residues. CDR3 in amino acids: CASSFPKTRGNSPLHF. The CDR3 nucleotides are TGTGCCAGCAGCTTCCCCAAGACCAGGGGTAATTCACCCCTCCACTTT.

This clonotype showed up many times. The chain recombines TRBV11-3 with TRBJ2-1; no reliable D call. This CDR3 region has 15 residues. Trimming stripped 3 bases from V and 0 bases from J, with 9 bases between. In germline, CDR1 is SGHNT, CDR2 YENEEA. CDR3 loop: CASSFRTSSYNEQFF. CDR3 DNA sequence: TGTGCCAGCAGCTTTAGGACGAGCTCCTACAATGAGCAGTTCTTC.

This clonotype was seen many times. The rearrangement uses TRBV13 and TRBJ2-7; 7 bases line up with TRBD2. V was pared by 3 bases and J by 2 bases, with 4 bases of the junction left unmatched. The CDR3 has 14 amino acids. CDR1 and CDR2 from the germline V gene are PRHDT and FYEKMQ (reference sequence). DNA of the CDR3: TGTGCCAGCAGCTTTGCGGGAGCAACCTACGAGCAGTACTTC. This codes for CASSFAGATYEQYF.

Of note for this clonotype: A much larger clone differs from this one at a single base, so this may be a read error. The chain couples TRBV5-1 to TRBJ1-2, with 8 bases fitting TRBD1. Trimming removed 4 bases from V and 4 bases from J; junction bases left unmatched: 12. Germline-derived CDR1 and CDR2 are SGHRS and YFSETQ. This CDR3 has 16 amino acids. The CDR3 coding sequence is TGCGCCAGCAGCCCGACGGACAGGGCCCATACCTATGGCTACACCTTC. This sequence encodes CASSPTDRAHTYGYTF.

This sequence joins TRBV5-1 and TRBJ1-1; 9 bases align to TRBD1. Germline CDR1 reads SGHRS; CDR2 reads YFSETQ. The CDR3 totals 14 residues. V was pared by 4 bases and J by 7 bases, with 8 bases of the junction left unmatched. The CDR3 coding sequence is TGCGCCAGCAGCCCTACCGGGACAGGGATTGAAGCTTTCTTT. It translates to CASSPTGTGIEAFF.

This clonotype was seen repeatedly, ten times or more. The chain employs TRBV11-3 and TRBJ2-3; D not resolved. The CDR3 has 14 amino acids. V lost 6 bases and J lost 5, with 15 bases in between. Germline CDR1 is SGHNT and CDR2 is YENEEA. The CDR3 DNA reads TGTGCCAGCAGTTCGGACCCAACCGGAGATACGCAGTATTTT. It specifies CASSSDPTGDTQYF. Supplemented by reference TRBV11-3 and TRBJ2-3, the full variable domain reads EAGVVQSPRYKIIEKKQPVAFWCNPISGHNTLYWYLQNLGQGPELLIRYENEEAVDDSQLPKDRFSAERLKGVDSTLKIQPAELGDSAVYLCASSSDPTGDTQYFGPGTRLTVL.

There are many counts of this clonotype. The chain employs TRBV5-5 and TRBJ1-4; tentatively, D is TRBD1 (5 bases). There are 15 residues in the CDR3. Trimming shortened V by 4 bases and J by 6 bases, and 16 bases separated the two germline ends. The germline V gene encodes CDR1 SGHKS and CDR2 YYEKEE (reference sequence). CDR3 nucleotide sequence: TGTGCCAGCAGCCGACTGGGGCAGGACGATGAAAAACTGTTTTTT. Its protein is CASSRLGQDDEKLFF.

This clonotype was picked up a small number of times. This rearrangement joins TRBV27 to TRBJ2-1, with 10 bases matching TRBD2. Trimming took 1 base from V and 8 from J; bases not matched to a gene: 11. There are 17 residues in the CDR3. The V gene's germline CDR1 is MNHEY and CDR2 SMNVEV (reference sequence). In DNA, the CDR3 is TGTGCCAGCAGTTTATACTACGCGTCTAGCGGGAGCGATGAGCAGTTCTTC. Protein: CASSLYYASSGSDEQFF.

This clonotype appeared many times. The chain couples TRBV19 to TRBJ2-2; 8 positions agree with TRBD1. V lost 6 bases to trimming and J lost 0 bases; unmatched junction nucleotides: 9. This CDR3 region has 17 residues. From germline, CDR1 is LNHDA and CDR2 SQIVND (reference sequence). In DNA, the CDR3 is TGTGCCAGTAGGGCTGTCAACAGGGGGTCGAACACCGGGGAGCTGTTTTTT. Translated, it gives CASRAVNRGSNTGELFF. Using reference TRBV19 and TRBJ2-2 for the parts outside the CDR3, the full variable domain is DGGITQSPKYLFRKEGQNVTLSCEQNLNHDAMYWYRQDPGQGLRLIYYSQIVNDFQKGDIAEGYSVSREKKESFPLTVTSAQKNPTAFYLCASRAVNRGSNTGELFFGEGSRLTVL.

This clonotype was detected many times. The J gene is TRBJ2-5, the V gene TRBV20-1; D is undetermined. The V end was cut by 5 bases, the J end by 4 bases, with 14 bases between. In germline, CDR1 is DFQATT, CDR2 SNEGSKA (reference sequence). The CDR3 totals 13 residues. CDR3 loop: CSAEPQVSETQYF. The CDR3 region has the DNA TGCAGTGCTGAACCCCAGGTCTCAGAGACCCAGTACTTC.

At least ten counts were recorded for this clonotype. This chain uses TRBV24-1 with TRBJ2-7; D possibly matches TRBD1 or TRBD2 (5 bases each). This CDR3 region has 14 residues. V was cut by 3 bases and J by 5 bases, with 13 bases left in between. Looked up from germline, CDR1 is KGHDR and CDR2 is SFDVKD. DNA for the CDR3: TGTGCCACCAGTGATCACGGGACGGCTGACGAGCAGTACTTC. Its translation: CATSDHGTADEQYF.

This clonotype showed up just a few times. The V call is TRBV24-1, the J call TRBJ2-2; 7 bases fit TRBD1. Germline V gene data show CDR1 as KGHDR and CDR2 as SFDVKD. The CDR3 contains 15 residues. Trimming took 6 bases from V and 1 from J; bases not matched to a gene: 4. The CDR3 protein is CATSNRGGNTGELFF. CDR3 coding DNA: TGTGCCACCAGTAACAGGGGTGGGAACACCGGGGAGCTGTTTTTT.

This clonotype was counted between two and nine times. The rearrangement links TRBV19 to TRBJ2-1, with TRBD1 as a possible D gene (5 bases). V lost 6 bases and J 6 bases, leaving 12 bases between the germline ends. Per germline, CDR1 LNHDA and CDR2 SQIVND (reference sequence). There are 13 residues in the CDR3. The CDR3 sequence is CASRKPQGNEQFF. The CDR3 DNA reads TGTGCCAGTAGGAAACCGCAGGGCAATGAGCAGTTCTTC.

This clonotype was observed many times. V and J are TRBV2 and TRBJ1-2; 10 bases line up with TRBD1. Per germline, CDR1 SNHLY and CDR2 FYNNEI. CDR3 length: 13 amino acids. Unmatched junction bases numbered 11, after V lost 6 bases and J lost 13 bases. CDR3 residues: CASRDPGQGLFTF. For the CDR3, the DNA is TGTGCCAGCAGGGATCCGGGACAGGGGCTATTCACCTTC.

The table lists this clonotype with many counts. The chain uses TRBV11-3 and TRBJ2-1; D unclear. V was trimmed by 4 bases and J by 5 bases, leaving 9 bases between them. This CDR3 is 13 amino acids long. Germline CDR1 is SGHNT and CDR2 is YENEEA. The DNA of the CDR3 is TGTGCCAGCAGCTCCGAGACGGACAATGAGCAGTTCTTC. This gives the protein CASSSETDNEQFF.

This clonotype was counted at least ten times. This chain uses TRBV15 with TRBJ2-3; D unresolved. CDR1 and CDR2 from the germline V gene are LNHNV and YYDKDF (reference sequence). The ends were cut back, 8 bases at V and 2 bases at J, with 8 bases in the middle. This CDR3 is 12 amino acids long. The CDR3 DNA is TGTGCCACCTCGGCGGACACAGATACGCAGTATTTT. Translation gives CATSADTDTQYF.

This clonotype was recorded a few times. This chain links TRBV19 with TRBJ2-7; D is ambiguous. This CDR3 spans 12 amino acids. CDR1 and CDR2 (germline): LNHDA, SQIVND (reference sequence). Trimming took 6 bases from V and 6 from J, leaving 12 bases between them. The chain's CDR3 is CASRERRGEQYF. CDR3 in DNA: TGTGCCAGTAGGGAACGGCGTGGCGAGCAGTACTTC.

This clonotype was seen more than once but under ten times. The chain has TRBV5-6 and TRBJ2-7, with TRBD1 matching 8 bases. Trimming at V came to 3 bases and at J to 0 bases, leaving 5 bases not matched to a gene. CDR1 SGHDT and CDR2 YYEEEE come from the germline V gene. The CDR3 covers 15 residues. This CDR3 is CASSWSDRVSYEQYF. The CDR3, as DNA: TGTGCCAGCAGCTGGTCGGACAGGGTCTCCTACGAGCAGTACTTC. Complete variable domain (other parts from reference TRBV5-6 and TRBJ2-7): DAGVTQSPTHLIKTRGQQVTLRCSPKSGHDTVSWYQQALGQGPQFIFQYYEEEERQRGNFPDRFSGHQFPNYSSELNVNALLLGDSALYLCASSWSDRVSYEQYFGPGTRLTVT.

This clonotype has at least ten counts. This chain connects TRBV29-1 to TRBJ2-1; 7 bases map to TRBD2. This CDR3 comprises 15 residues. Germline lookup yields CDR1 SQVTM and CDR2 ANQGSEA. V gave up 3 bases and J gave up 0 bases; unmatched junction bases: 5. In DNA, the CDR3 is TGCAGCGTTGAGGCTAGCGGCAGCTCCTACAATGAGCAGTTCTTC. Its translation: CSVEASGSSYNEQFF.

This clonotype has a count of ten or more. CDR3 DNA sequence: TGCAGTGGGATACTAGGGTCGTCCCACGAGCAGTACTTC. Translating it yields CSGILGSSHEQYF. This chain joins TRBV20-1 and TRBJ2-7, with D maybe TRBD2 (5 bases). Trimming stripped 7 bases from V and 5 bases from J, with 18 bases between. Germline V gene data show CDR1 as DFQATT and CDR2 as SNEGSKA (reference sequence). The CDR3 extends over 13 amino acids.

This clonotype was counted at least ten times. J is TRBJ2-5 and V is TRBV6-1; the D gene is possibly TRBD2 (5 bases). The CDR3 runs to 17 residues. The germline CDR1 and CDR2 sequences are MNHNS and SASEGT. V lost 4 bases, J lost 5 bases, and 23 bases lay in between. DNA for the CDR3: TGTGCCAGCAGTGGAAGGTCTTTGCTCCAGCCGGGGGAGACCCAGTACTTC. The encoded protein is CASSGRSLLQPGETQYF.

This clonotype was seen repeatedly, ten times or more. The rearrangement uses TRBV27 and TRBJ2-1, with 12 bases lining up with TRBD2. Germline-derived CDR1 and CDR2 are MNHEY and SMNVEV (reference sequence). J lost 15 bases, V lost 3 bases, and 9 bases had no gene match. This CDR3 has 14 residues. The CDR3 region has the DNA TGTGCCAGCAGTTTGACCCGGACTAGCGGGAAGGCGTTCTTC. Amino acids: CASSLTRTSGKAFF.

This clonotype was counted between two and nine times. The V and J genes are TRBV13 and TRBJ1-1, with a tentative D call TRBD1 (5 bases). This CDR3 is built from 12 residues. V lost 3 bases and J lost 10, with 12 bases in between. Germline V gene data show CDR1 as PRHDT and CDR2 as FYEKMQ (reference sequence). CDR3 protein: CASSFRGRAAFF. In nucleotides, the CDR3 is TGTGCCAGCAGCTTCCGGGGGAGGGCAGCTTTCTTT.

The chain links TRBV20-1 to TRBJ1-1; tentatively, D is TRBD1 (5 bases). The CDR3 has 13 amino acids. The V gene's germline CDR1 is DFQATT and CDR2 SNEGSKA (reference sequence). V lost 6 bases and J 1 base, leaving 12 bases between the germline ends. CDR3 sequence: CSASWTQNTEAFF. The CDR3 DNA is TGCAGTGCCTCATGGACACAGAACACTGAAGCTTTCTTT.

This clonotype was recorded once. As the CDR3 is not closed by the conserved phenylalanine or tryptophan, this likely results from a read error. The J gene is TRBJ1-1, the V gene TRBV6-2 or TRBV6-3; D remains ambiguous. Germline lookup yields CDR1 MNHEY and CDR2 SVGEGT. The CDR3 has 14 residues. The CDR3 DNA is TGTGCCAGCAGTTTCACCTTTCTGAACACTAAAGCTTTCTCT. Encoded protein: CASSFTFLNTKAFS.